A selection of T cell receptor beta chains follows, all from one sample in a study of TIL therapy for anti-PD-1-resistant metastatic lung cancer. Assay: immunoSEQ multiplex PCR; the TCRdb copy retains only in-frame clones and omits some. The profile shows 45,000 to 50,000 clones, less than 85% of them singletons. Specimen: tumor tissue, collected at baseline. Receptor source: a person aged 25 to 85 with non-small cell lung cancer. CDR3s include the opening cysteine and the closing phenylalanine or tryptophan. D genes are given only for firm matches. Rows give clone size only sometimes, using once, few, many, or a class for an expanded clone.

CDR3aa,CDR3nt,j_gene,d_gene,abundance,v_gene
CASSLEFLAANTGELFF,TGTGCCAGCAGCTTGGAATTTCTAGCGGCAAACACCGGGGAGCTGTTTTTT,TRBJ2-2,TRBD2,NA,TRBV5-4
CASRSQGFGGYTF,TGTGCCAGTAGGAGCCAAGGTTTTGGTGGCTACACCTTC,TRBJ1-2,NA,NA,TRBV19
CASSLYGNTGELFF,TGTGCCAGCAGCTTATACGGGAACACCGGGGAGCTGTTTTTT,TRBJ2-2,NA,NA,TRBV7-2
CASSQDPGRHEKLFF,TGTGCCAGCAGCCAAGATCCGGGGAGGCATGAAAAACTGTTTTTT,TRBJ1-4,NA,NA,TRBV4-2
CASALTGRPEQYF,TGTGCCAGCGCCCTCACTGGACGCCCCGAGCAGTACTTC,TRBJ2-7,NA,NA,TRBV27
CASSLRQADEQYF,TGTGCCAGCTCACTCCGACAGGCCGACGAGCAGTACTTC,TRBJ2-7,NA,many,TRBV18
CASSPWGQGSEQYF,TGCGCCAGCAGCCCGTGGGGACAGGGGAGCGAGCAGTACTTC,TRBJ2-7,TRBD1,NA,TRBV10-2
CASRGRTITDTQYF,TGTGCCAGTAGGGGAAGGACCATAACAGATACGCAGTATTTT,TRBJ2-3,NA,NA,TRBV19
CASSLTSGIGTQYF,TGTGCCAGCAGCTTAACCTCAGGTATCGGGACCCAGTACTTC,TRBJ2-5,NA,NA,TRBV11-2
CASSDRRNEKLFF,TGTGCCAGCAGTGATCGCCGGAATGAAAAACTGTTTTTT,TRBJ1-4,NA,NA,TRBV2
CASSVEISGAHNEQFF,TGTGCCAGCAGCGTAGAGATTAGCGGGGCCCACAATGAGCAGTTCTTC,TRBJ2-1,TRBD2,few,TRBV9
CASSPVGFSGNTIYF,TGTGCCAGCAGCCCCGTAGGTTTTTCTGGAAACACCATATATTTT,TRBJ1-3,NA,NA,TRBV9
CASSGAGTASFYGYTF,TGTGCCAGTAGTGGAGCCGGGACAGCAAGTTTCTATGGCTACACCTTC,TRBJ1-2,TRBD1,NA,TRBV19
CASSLGQNPAGYTF,TGTGCCAGCAGCCTGGGACAAAATCCAGCTGGCTACACCTTC,TRBJ1-2,NA,NA,TRBV14
CSASFRSTEAFF,TGCAGCGCCTCATTCCGCAGCACTGAAGCTTTCTTT,TRBJ1-1,NA,few,TRBV29-1
CASSEFMQVLGQPQHF,TGCGCCAGCAGTGAGTTCATGCAGGTTCTAGGGCAGCCCCAGCATTTT,TRBJ1-5,NA,NA,TRBV10-2
CASSSRTYEQYF,TGTGCCAGCAGTTCCCGGACCTACGAGCAGTACTTC,TRBJ2-7,NA,NA,TRBV2
CASSSPPGQLNQPQHF,TGTGCCAGCAGTTCCCCCCCGGGACAGCTGAATCAGCCCCAGCATTTT,TRBJ1-5,TRBD1,NA,TRBV28
CAITGREFTDTQYF,TGTGCCATAACCGGCAGGGAATTTACAGATACGCAGTATTTT,TRBJ2-3,NA,once,TRBV2
CASSLGGNNSPLHF,TGCGCCAGCAGCTTGGGCGGAAATAATTCACCCCTCCACTTT,TRBJ1-6,NA,NA,TRBV5-1
CASSLLAGVTGELFF,TGTGCCAGCAGTTTACTAGCGGGTGTTACCGGGGAGCTGTTTTTT,TRBJ2-2,TRBD2,few,TRBV27
CASSQDPRQGPYEQYF,TGTGCCAGCAGTCAAGACCCCCGACAGGGCCCCTACGAGCAGTACTTC,TRBJ2-7,TRBD1,few,TRBV27
CSVERGPQREGYTF,TGCAGCGTTGAACGGGGTCCCCAGAGAGAGGGCTACACCTTC,TRBJ1-2,NA,NA,TRBV29-1
CASSQLRSRTYEQYF,TGTGCCAGCAGCCAATTACGGAGTAGAACCTACGAGCAGTACTTC,TRBJ2-7,NA,NA,TRBV16